Reported below is one T cell receptor (beta chain). Its antigen target is currently unknown. Base quality data are lacking; no much larger clone is found one base away. This specimen belongs to a study of early T cells in non-severe SARS-CoV-2 infection (dated by TCRdb to about 2021). Some background on the complete study: Because TCR sequencing was done on bulk RNA from unsorted whole blood, the alpha and beta chains could not be paired. Study-level results and caveats: VDJdb matching was skewed toward anti-spike CD8 responses, so virus-specific expansions were likely underestimated and private and CD4 specificities were missed.

Library preparation was by 5' RACE. TCRdb shows the sequencer as NextSeq 500. In the TCR library protocol, unique molecular identifiers were attached to individual cDNA molecules to correct for PCR bias and sequencing error. Sequencing covered both TCR alpha and beta chains, and within each sample the abundances of alpha and beta sequences were tightly co-correlated. In the original analysis: Decombinator V4 was used to perform V gene, J gene and CDR3 annotation of TCR sequences. Expanded TCRs were defined as changing significantly between any two time points under a Poisson model with p below 0.0001. TCR abundances were normalised to the total number of TCRs sequenced per sample and expressed as counts per million. MAIT TCRs were defined by TRAV1-2 paired with TRAJ12, TRAJ20 or TRAJ33, and iNKT TCRs by TRAV10 paired with TRAJ18. VDJdb, accessed 1 November 2021, was searched for CMV, EBV and SARS-CoV-2 annotated TCRs, excluding TCRs annotated for multiple antigens. TCRdb took the public reads, trimmed them with fastp at Q25, ran MiXCR for clone calling and kept in-frame beta chains. A single entry per CDR3 protein holds the most common genes and DNA from its merged rows. None of the V and J calls come from the authors' own analysis; TCRdb made them. The sample contains around 76,000 distinct CDR3 sequences, roughly 10% of them found a single time. Of the sample, around 5% falls within the top ten clones.

The study was a case-control design nested within a healthcare worker cohort in London, UK, with weekly nasopharyngeal swab PCR tests and blood sampling. Healthcare workers were enrolled in the week of the UK lockdown, from 23 to 31 March 2020, and were followed every week for up to roughly 16 weeks. V is shortened by 5 bases, J by 3 bases, and the region joining them spans 13 bases. The CDR3, cysteine through phenylalanine, is 15 amino acids long. Just CDR3 DNA is preserved here, 45 bases in frame from base 1. CDR1 LNHDA and CDR2 SQIVND were looked up in the germline V gene (reference sequence). The rearrangement combines TRBV19 with TRBJ1-4, with a weak D call of TRBD1 (5 bases match). The TCR comes from an adult who was a healthcare worker with PCR-confirmed SARS-CoV-2 infection or an uninfected control (not recorded which). The specimen was whole blood. The nucleotide sequence is TGTGCCAGTAGTTCGAAATTGGGGGCTAATGAAAAACTGTTTTTT. Translated, this gives CASSSKLGANEKLFF.